The 8 T cell receptor beta chains in this list originate from one sample, sequenced in a study of technical replicates of blood from several donors. The repertoire was sequenced with immunoSEQ multiplex PCR; TCRdb's copy has only in-frame clones and lacks some. The sample lists 75,000 to 95,000 clones; approximately 95% were seen once. The sample was T cells isolated from PBMCs. The origin of the receptors is a human donor in good health.

The rearrangement uses TRBV19 and TRBJ2-1; weak D call: TRBD1 (7 bases). The CDR3 consists of 19 residues. Germline lookup yields CDR1 LNHDA and CDR2 SQIVND (reference sequence). V was pared by 1 base and J by 1 base, with 20 bases between. The CDR3 is CASSIVPGQIAVSYNEQFF. The CDR3 DNA reads as TGTGCCAGTAGTATAGTACCGGGACAGATAGCGGTTTCCTACAATGAGCAGTTCTTC.

A single count supports this clone. V and J are TRBV2 and TRBJ1-3; D is undetermined. This CDR3 comprises 14 residues. Trimming cost V 3 bases and J 10 bases, with 16 bases left between them. The V gene's germline CDR1 is SNHLY and CDR2 FYNNEI. Here the CDR3 DNA reads TGTGCCAGCAGTGAGGGAGGGATTGGAGGAACCATATATTTT. Protein product: CASSEGGIGGTIYF.

The chain employs TRBV30 and TRBJ1-1; a possible D gene is TRBD1 (5 bases). Germline CDR1 is GTSNPN and CDR2 is SVGIG (reference sequence). With 4 bases removed from V and 9 bases from J, the gap between germline ends came to 18 bases. The length of the CDR3 is 13 residues. CDR3: CAWIRIGEVQAFF. The CDR3 DNA is TGTGCCTGGATAAGGATAGGGGAGGTTCAAGCTTTCTTT.

The V and J genes are TRBV28 and TRBJ2-7, with 7 bases matching TRBD1. The germline V gene encodes CDR1 MDHEN and CDR2 SYDVKM. The CDR3 extends over 13 amino acids. J gave up 2 bases and V 5 bases, and 3 bases lay outside the gene matches. CDR3 DNA sequence: TGTGCCAGCAGTCTCACAGGGGCCTACGAGCAGTACTTC. Protein: CASSLTGAYEQYF.

This clone was detected only once. Here the CDR3 DNA reads TGTGCCTGGATCGCGGGAGCGTACGAGCAGTACTTC. Its translation: CAWIAGAYEQYF. The rearrangement links TRBV30 to TRBJ2-7, with 7 bases that match TRBD2. Trimming removed 4 bases from V and 4 bases from J; junction bases left unmatched: 4. The V gene's germline CDR1 is GTSNPN and CDR2 SVGIG (reference sequence). The CDR3 sequence is 12 residues long.

J is TRBJ2-7 and V is TRBV19; 8 positions agree with TRBD1. The CDR3 totals 15 residues. V trimming: 2 bases; J trimming: 8 bases; junction bases outside the gene matches: 11. Germline assignment: CDR1 LNHDA and CDR2 SQIVND (reference sequence). Here the CDR3 reads CASSIKPGGDFQQYF. CDR3 nucleotides: TGTGCCAGTAGTATAAAACCAGGGGGCGATTTTCAGCAGTACTTC.

The genes are TRBV5-4 and TRBJ2-7; 10 nucleotides agree with TRBD2. Germline V gene sequence: CDR1 SGHNT, CDR2 YYREEE (reference sequence). The junction had 10 bases not matched to a gene; V was cut back by 4 bases and J by 6 bases. CDR3 length: 15 amino acids. CDR3 loop: CASSASGRGQGEQYF. The CDR3 region has the DNA TGTGCCAGCAGCGCTAGCGGGAGAGGACAGGGCGAGCAGTACTTC.

This clone was seen only once. The rearrangement joins TRBV6-1 to TRBJ2-1; maybe TRBD1 (5 bases). The CDR3 runs to 14 residues. Germline V gene sequence: CDR1 MNHNS, CDR2 SASEGT. V gave up 2 bases and J gave up 5 bases, with 10 bases separating them. CDR3 sequence reads: CASSEWPGHNEQFF. The CDR3, as DNA: TGTGCCAGCAGTGAATGGCCAGGGCACAATGAGCAGTTCTTC.